Listed below are T cell receptor beta chains from one sample, sequenced in a study of T cells in Graves' hyperthyroidism and ophthalmopathy. MiXCR was run by TCRdb on the multiplex PCR reads, yielding one entry per CDR3 protein. The repertoire includes around 610,000 distinct CDR3 sequences, roughly 14% of them detected once, and approximately 4.2% sits in the top ten. Material for sequencing was blood. The receptor source for this set is a woman aged 35 to 49 with Graves' ophthalmopathy. CDR3s leave out the opening cysteine and the closing phenylalanine or tryptophan. D genes are given only for firm matches. Rows give clone size only sometimes, using once, few, many, or a class for an expanded clone.

d_gene	abundance	v_gene	CDR3aa
.	many	TRBV28	ASSDPWTDLPEAF
TRBD2	few	TRBV19	ATNTPGSGGQETQY
TRBD2	many	TRBV27	ASRGLAGRTGELF
.	many	TRBV28	ASESVLSETQY
.	.	TRBV2	ASSGGDLDTEAF
TRBD2	many	TRBV20-1	SARDLAGGTYEQY
.	.	TRBV5-1	ASSHFPTDQVAKNIQY
.	many	TRBV11-2	ASNNPGGNQPQH
.	many	TRBV19	ASSPSYLGVYEQY
.	few	TRBV6-1	ASTGRGRNTEAF
.	.	TRBV19	ASSTSPLYEQY
.	many	TRBV19	ASSISHREYEQY
.	.	TRBV24-1	ATSDTDLYT
.	many	TRBV2	ASSGPSAQETQY
.	many	TRBV19	ASSIVHSVIGNTIY
.	many	TRBV6-2/TRBV6-3	ASSLGHYEQY
TRBD1	many	TRBV25-1	ASSEYSGGTGYEAF
TRBD2	.	TRBV5-1	ASSLGGTSGSFEETQY
.	few	TRBV27	ASSFGLRGTQY
TRBD1	many	TRBV7-2	ASSSTTGAPTGYT
TRBD1	many	TRBV10-3	AAKPTGNQETQY
.	.	TRBV6-5	ASSYGEPWQPQH
.	few	TRBV24-1	ATSDPGRPKNTGELF